This T cell receptor (beta chain) was obtained from a study of CD8 T cells in Susac syndrome. Reverse transcription of roughly 0.45 to 1 ug RNA was carried out with random hexamers. TCRdb processed the immunoSEQ multiplex PCR reads anew with MiXCR; each CDR3 protein has one entry. The table has about 150,000 distinct CDR3 sequences, approximately 95% seen once. CDR3 length: 17 residues. The trim removed 3 bases at V and 4 bases at J, leaving 7 bases unmatched. The TCR sequence derives from a human donor with Susac syndrome. The chain couples TRBV23-1 to TRBJ2-6, with TRBD1 matching 9 bases. TRBV23-1 qualifies as an ORF whose function is uncertain. Input material: CD4+ T cells from PBMCs. In DNA, the CDR3 is TGCGCCAGCAGTCATGGGACAGGGAGGTCGGGGGCCAACGTCCTGACTTTC. Protein: CASSHGTGRSGANVLTF.